The 17 T cell receptor beta chains given below trace back to one sample, sequenced in a study of blood T cell repertoires in COVID-19. Clones were read by immunoSEQ multiplex PCR, and TCRdb kept only the in-frame ones, dropping some. The sample has approximately 360,000 clones, less than 90% seen once. Sequenced sample: PBMCs or T cells enriched from blood (not recorded which). Receptors originate from a woman between 50 and 59 years old who had recovered from COVID-19.

This clone appeared a few times. The chain joins TRBV11-3 to TRBJ1-2, with TRBD1 identical over 8 bases. Germline V gives CDR1 SGHNT, CDR2 YENEEA. This CDR3 spans 15 amino acids. The V and J ends lost 3 bases and 2 bases, in that order; junction bases with no gene match: 5. As DNA, the CDR3 is TGTGCCAGCAGCTTGAGACAGGGGAAAAACTATGGCTACACCTTC. It translates to CASSLRQGKNYGYTF.

The chain carries TRBV9 and TRBJ2-5; TRBD2 aligns across 7 bases. The V segment lost 2 bases and the J segment 3 bases; nucleotides outside the gene matches: 10. The CDR3 loop spans 16 amino acids. From germline, CDR1 is SGDLS and CDR2 YYNGEE. The CDR3 DNA is TGTGCCAGCAGCGTGCGCCCCTCTAGCGGAAAAGAGACCCAGTACTTC. Translating it yields CASSVRPSSGKETQYF.

This clone was seen just once. This chain uses TRBV5-4 with TRBJ1-1; D uncertain. The CDR3 totals 16 residues. CDR1 is SGHNT, CDR2 YYREEE, per germline (reference sequence). V was pared by 5 bases and J by 2 bases, with 19 bases between. The CDR3 sequence: CASRMGSGVINTEAFF. The CDR3 bases are TGTGCCAGCAGAATGGGATCGGGAGTAATAAACACTGAAGCTTTCTTT.

This clone was observed a handful of times. V usage is TRBV19 and J usage is TRBJ1-4, with D maybe TRBD1 (6 bases). The CDR3 runs to 14 residues. The germline gives CDR1 LNHDA, CDR2 SQIVND (reference sequence). The V and J ends lost 5 bases and 0 bases respectively, with 7 bases between them. CDR3: CASSRQATNEKLFF. The DNA for the CDR3 is TGTGCCAGTAGTCGACAGGCAACTAATGAAAAACTGTTTTTT.

The V call is TRBV4-2, the J call TRBJ1-1; D might be TRBD1 (5 bases). Trimming took 5 bases from V and 4 from J, leaving 14 bases between them. The CDR3 has 14 amino acids. Germline V lookup: CDR1 LGHNA, CDR2 YNFKEQ. In DNA, the CDR3 is TGTGCCAGCAGCACTCAGGGAGGCGGCACTGAAGCTTTCTTT. Its translation: CASSTQGGGTEAFF.

This chain joins TRBV6-6 and TRBJ1-3; D may be TRBD1 (6 bases). The germline V gene encodes CDR1 MNHNY and CDR2 SVGAGI (reference sequence). Trimming took 6 bases from V and 3 from J, leaving 15 bases between them. This CDR3 is 15 amino acids long. The CDR3 is CASSRGQTFGNTIYF. Here the CDR3 DNA reads TGTGCCAGCAGCCGTGGACAGACGTTTGGAAACACCATATATTTT.

The chain joins TRBV10-3 to TRBJ2-3; TRBD1 matches 8 bases. Trimming removed 6 bases from V and 3 bases from J; junction bases left unmatched: 11. The germline V gene has CDR1 ENHRY and CDR2 SYGVKD. The CDR3 totals 16 residues. For the CDR3, the DNA is TGTGCCATCAGCTTCTATAAAGGACAGGGAACAGATACGCAGTATTTT. Amino acids: CAISFYKGQGTDTQYF.

This clone was observed once. The chain employs TRBV14 and TRBJ2-2; tentative D call: TRBD2 (5 bases). The ends were cut back, 3 bases at V and 6 bases at J, with 23 bases in the middle. The germline V gene encodes CDR1 SGHDN and CDR2 FVKESK. This CDR3 region has 18 residues. CDR3 loop: CASSQDQWKGRAAGELFF. CDR3 in DNA: TGTGCCAGCAGCCAGGATCAGTGGAAGGGCCGAGCGGCCGGGGAGCTGTTTTTT.

V and J are TRBV10-1 and TRBJ1-1; perhaps TRBD1 as D (6 bases). This CDR3 spans 16 amino acids. The germline V and J ends were trimmed by 6 bases and 5 bases, with 22 bases remaining between them. Germline V CDR1 and CDR2: WNHNN, SYGVQD (reference sequence). The CDR3 region has the DNA TGCGCCAGCAGCGAACGGAGTAGGGGGTCTGGGACTGAAGCTTTCTTT. Its translation: CASSERSRGSGTEAFF.

This chain links TRBV27 with TRBJ2-7, with 7 nucleotides matching TRBD1. V was clipped by 6 bases and J by 2 bases; unmatched bases: 13. Germline CDR1 reads MNHEY; CDR2 reads SMNVEV (reference sequence). The CDR3 loop spans 16 amino acids. CDR3 loop: CASSSTPPQGPYEQYF. The CDR3 region has the DNA TGTGCCAGCAGCTCCACCCCCCCACAGGGGCCCTACGAGCAGTACTTC.

For the CDR3, the DNA is TGTGCCTGGAATCCCACAGGGCAGAATTCACCCCTCCACTTT. This gives the protein CAWNPTGQNSPLHF. The chain has TRBV30 and TRBJ1-6, with a tentative D call TRBD1 (6 bases). The CDR3 has 14 amino acids. V was shortened by 4 bases and J by 7 bases, with 14 bases between the two germline ends. Germline lookup yields CDR1 GTSNPN and CDR2 SVGIG (reference sequence).

This chain joins TRBV4-2 and TRBJ2-7; possible D gene TRBD2, 6 bases. The CDR3 extends over 15 amino acids. Germline assignment: CDR1 LGHNA and CDR2 YNFKEQ. V gave up 0 bases and J gave up 5 bases, with 14 bases separating them. The CDR3 DNA reads as TGTGCCAGCAGCCAAGAGGGTGCGGGAACGGACGAGCAGTACTTC. It specifies CASSQEGAGTDEQYF.

The J gene is TRBJ1-1, the V gene TRBV2, with D unclear. The CDR3 runs 14 residues. V was trimmed by 5 bases and J by 2 bases, leaving 12 bases between them. Germline CDR1 reads SNHLY; CDR2 reads FYNNEI. CDR3 nucleotide sequence: TGTGCCAGCAGTATCGGCGGATTTAACACTGAAGCTTTCTTT. Amino acid sequence: CASSIGGFNTEAFF.

The rearrangement joins TRBV11-2 to TRBJ1-1, with TRBD1 matching 7 bases. The V and J ends lost 5 bases and 2 bases, in that order; junction bases with no gene match: 14. Germline-derived CDR1 and CDR2 are SGHAT and FQNNGV. The CDR3 totals 17 residues. The CDR3 loop reads CASSPRRQGALNTEAFF. CDR3 in DNA: TGTGCCAGCAGCCCCAGGCGACAGGGCGCCCTAAACACTGAAGCTTTCTTT.

V usage is TRBV4-3 and J usage is TRBJ1-2; no reliable D call. Trimming took 1 base from V and 5 from J, leaving 14 bases between them. Germline CDR1 reads LGHNA; CDR2 reads YSLEER. There are 15 residues in the CDR3. The chain's CDR3 is CASSQGNMHSYGYTF. In DNA form, the CDR3 reads TGCGCCAGCAGCCAAGGAAATATGCACTCTTATGGCTACACCTTC.

The gene calls are TRBV10-3 and TRBJ2-3; D remains unclear. V lost 2 bases to trimming and J lost 0 bases, with 6 bases between them. The CDR3 contains 14 residues. Per germline, CDR1 ENHRY and CDR2 SYGVKD. The CDR3 protein is CAISEPSSTDTQYF. DNA for the CDR3: TGTGCCATCAGTGAGCCCAGTAGCACAGATACGCAGTATTTT.

About this clone itself: The identical CDR3 is also encoded by other nucleotide sequences in the sample. The chain combines TRBV5-1 with TRBJ1-4, with D unclear. The germline V and J ends were trimmed by 0 bases and 4 bases, with 10 bases remaining between them. CDR1 SGHRS and CDR2 YFSETQ come from the germline V gene. The CDR3 sequence is 15 residues long. CDR3 sequence (DNA): TGCGCCAGCAGCTTGGGAGGCCAACTTAATGAAAAACTGTTTTTT. Translating it yields CASSLGGQLNEKLFF.